These 20 T cell receptor beta chains share one sample of origin, sequenced in a study of T cell responses to AZD1222 COVID-19 vaccine. The protocol was immunoSEQ multiplex PCR, while the TCRdb copy is restricted to in-frame clones and leaves out a portion. Of about 190,000 clones in the sample, about 94% were seen once. Sequences were derived from peripheral blood, sampled on day 0 of AZD1222 vaccination. These receptors were collected from an adult in good health.

The rearrangement joins TRBV15 to TRBJ2-3; 9 nucleotides align to TRBD1. Germline lookup yields CDR1 LNHNV and CDR2 YYDKDF (reference sequence). The CDR3 contains 17 residues. V gave up 3 bases and J gave up 0 bases; unmatched junction bases: 7. As DNA, the CDR3 is TGTGCCACCAGCAGGGGGACAGGGCGCCCTAGCACAGATACGCAGTATTTT. Translated: CATSRGTGRPSTDTQYF.

The chain carries TRBV5-4 and TRBJ2-7, with TRBD2 matching 7 bases. The CDR3 is made up of 16 amino acids. J lost 0 bases, V lost 0 bases, and 6 bases had no gene match. The germline gives CDR1 SGHNT, CDR2 YYREEE (reference sequence). For the CDR3, the DNA is TGTGCCAGCAGCTTGGGGTCGGGCGGGAGCTCCTACGAGCAGTACTTC. As protein: CASSLGSGGSSYEQYF.

This chain connects TRBV2 to TRBJ2-7, with 9 bases identical to TRBD2. Looked up from germline, CDR1 is SNHLY and CDR2 is FYNNEI. V shed 6 bases, J shed 2 bases, and the junction held 5 bases outside the gene matches. The CDR3 is 14 amino acids. CDR3 sequence reads: CASSGTSWAYEQYF. The CDR3 DNA follows: TGTGCCAGCAGCGGGACTAGCTGGGCCTACGAGCAGTACTTC.

The chain has TRBV19 and TRBJ1-1; D gene uncertain. The germline gives CDR1 LNHDA, CDR2 SQIVND (reference sequence). Trimming left V 0 bases short and J 8 bases short, with 10 bases between. This CDR3 region has 13 residues. CDR3 residues: CASSIDHGIEAFF. CDR3 DNA: TGTGCCAGTAGTATAGATCACGGCATAGAAGCTTTCTTT.

The chain combines TRBV30 with TRBJ1-5, with 10 bases matching TRBD1. The CDR3 consists of 14 residues. The V and J ends lost 2 bases and 5 bases, in that order; junction bases with no gene match: 3. The germline gives CDR1 GTSNPN, CDR2 SVGIG (reference sequence). CDR3 nucleotide sequence: TGTGCCTGGAGTTCCGGGACAGGGGATCAGCCCCAGCATTTT. Translating it yields CAWSSGTGDQPQHF.

The genes are TRBV5-1 and TRBJ2-1; no clear D. The CDR3 contains 14 residues. Trimming shortened V by 2 bases and J by 2 bases, and 8 bases separated the two germline ends. Looked up from germline, CDR1 is SGHRS and CDR2 is YFSETQ. The CDR3 here is CASSFPGPYNEQFF. The DNA of the CDR3 is TGCGCCAGCAGCTTCCCCGGGCCCTACAATGAGCAGTTCTTC. The entire variable domain, with the rest obtained from reference TRBV5-1 and TRBJ2-1, is as follows: KAGVTQTPRYLIKTRGQQVTLSCSPISGHRSVSWYQQTPGQGLQFLFEYFSETQRNKGNFPGRFSGRQFSNSRSEMNVSTLELGDSALYLCASSFPGPYNEQFFGPGTRLTVL.

The V call is TRBV7-3, the J call TRBJ2-1; a weak D match, TRBD2 (5 bases). This CDR3 has 12 residues. Germline values: CDR1 SGHTA, CDR2 FQGTGA. The ends were cut back, 3 bases at V and 10 bases at J, with 10 bases in the middle. The CDR3 spells CASSLSGGEQFF. In DNA, the CDR3 is TGTGCCAGCAGCTTGTCTGGAGGAGAGCAGTTCTTC. Together with reference TRBV7-3 and TRBJ2-1, the CDR3 gives the full variable domain: GAGVSQTPSNKVTEKGKYVELRCDPISGHTALYWYRQSLGQGPEFLIYFQGTGAADDSGLPNDRFFAVRPEGSVSTLKIQRTERGDSAVYLCASSLSGGEQFFGPGTRLTVL.

J is TRBJ2-5 and V is TRBV28, with a tentative D call TRBD1 (5 bases). This CDR3 has 13 amino acids. V lost 3 bases to trimming and J lost 3 bases, with 8 bases between them. CDR1 is MDHEN, CDR2 SYDVKM, per germline. CDR3 nucleotides: TGTGCCAGCAGTTTGGGGCGAAAAGAGACCCAGTACTTC. Translation gives CASSLGRKETQYF.

The CDR3 region is CASSPTSGPAGTLYF. The CDR3 DNA sequence: TGTGCCAGCAGTCCCACTAGCGGGCCAGCGGGTACGTTGTATTTT. The genes are TRBV2 and TRBJ2-3; 9 positions match TRBD2. Per germline, CDR1 SNHLY and CDR2 FYNNEI. The V gene end was trimmed by 5 bases and the J gene end by 14 bases; junction bases not matched to a gene: 17. This CDR3 has 15 amino acids.

The chain uses TRBV5-4 and TRBJ2-3; 8 bases match TRBD1. The CDR3 spans 16 residues. Unmatched junction bases numbered 8, after V lost 5 bases and J lost 0 bases. Per germline, CDR1 SGHNT and CDR2 YYREEE (reference sequence). CDR3 nucleotides: TGTGCCAGCAGGCCAGGGGGCCTTCTGAGCACAGATACGCAGTATTTT. Protein sequence: CASRPGGLLSTDTQYF.

The chain joins TRBV28 to TRBJ1-6; D is unclear. With 6 bases removed from V and 0 bases from J, the gap between germline ends came to 9 bases. This CDR3 is 15 amino acids long. Germline-derived CDR1 and CDR2 are MDHEN and SYDVKM. CDR3 DNA sequence: TGTGCCAGCAGGATGTCGAGCTCCTATAATTCACCCCTCCACTTT. This codes for CASRMSSSYNSPLHF.

The rearrangement joins TRBV2 to TRBJ2-3; D is uncertain. Germline V lookup: CDR1 SNHLY, CDR2 FYNNEI. V was trimmed by 4 bases and J by 5 bases, leaving 7 bases between them. CDR3 size: 12 residues. As DNA, the CDR3 is TGTGCCAGCAGTGCTCTTGGAGATACGCAGTATTTT. Its translation: CASSALGDTQYF.

The chain has TRBV11-1 and TRBJ1-1; 7 positions match TRBD1. The CDR3 has 15 amino acids. The germline V gene has CDR1 SGHAT and CDR2 FQDESV (reference sequence). V shed 4 bases, J shed 4 bases, and the junction held 9 bases outside the gene matches. The CDR3 DNA is TGTGCCAGCAGCTCAGGACAGGCCGATAGCACTGAAGCTTTCTTT. This codes for CASSSGQADSTEAFF. Using reference TRBV11-1 and TRBJ1-1 for the parts outside the CDR3, the full variable domain is EAEVAQSPRYKITEKSQAVAFWCDPISGHATLYWYRQILGQGPELLVQFQDESVVDDSQLPKDRFSAERLKGVDSTLKIQPAELGDSAMYLCASSSGQADSTEAFFGQGTRLTVV.

The chain is built from TRBV19 and TRBJ1-2; D not certain. The CDR3 totals 14 residues. Germline lookup yields CDR1 LNHDA and CDR2 SQIVND (reference sequence). Trimming took off 3 bases at V and 1 base at J, with 9 bases between the two ends. Here the CDR3 DNA reads TGTGCCAGTAGTATTGGACGGAATAACTATGGCTACACCTTC. Translation gives CASSIGRNNYGYTF.

The J gene is TRBJ2-1, the V gene TRBV7-6; TRBD2 matches 16 bases. The V gene's germline CDR1 is SGHVS and CDR2 FNYEAQ. With V trimmed by 4 bases and J by 10 bases, 4 bases remained unmatched. The CDR3 spans 15 residues. The chain's CDR3 is CASSSGLAGGREQFF. In DNA, the CDR3 is TGTGCCAGCAGCTCGGGACTAGCGGGAGGGAGAGAGCAGTTCTTC.

This chain links TRBV9 with TRBJ2-2; D remains ambiguous. Germline values: CDR1 SGDLS, CDR2 YYNGEE. Deletions cut 3 bases from V and 4 bases from J, with 7 bases between. This CDR3 region has 13 residues. The CDR3 sequence is CASSGTVTGELFF. Here the CDR3 DNA reads TGTGCCAGCAGCGGAACAGTCACCGGGGAGCTGTTTTTT.

V and J are TRBV7-2 and TRBJ1-5, with 7 bases fitting TRBD1. Trimming cost V 0 bases and J 5 bases; bases outside gene matches: 7. The CDR3 is 16 amino acids. Germline assignment: CDR1 SGHTA and CDR2 FQGNSA. The CDR3 DNA reads as TGTGCCAGCAGCTTAGCTTCGACAGGGCGATATCAGCCCCAGCATTTT. This sequence encodes CASSLASTGRYQPQHF.

This chain connects TRBV5-6 to TRBJ1-1, with no clear D. V gave up 4 bases and J gave up 8 bases, with 15 bases separating them. CDR3 size: 13 residues. CDR1 and CDR2 from the germline V gene are SGHDT and YYEEEE. CDR3 sequence: CASSPRAGGEAFF. The CDR3 region has the DNA TGTGCCAGCAGCCCAAGAGCGGGAGGAGAAGCTTTCTTT.

V usage is TRBV7-4 and J usage is TRBJ2-2; TRBD1 agrees at 10 bases. Germline lookup yields CDR1 SGHVT and CDR2 SQSDAQ. This CDR3 region has 15 residues. Losses at the gene ends were 8 bases for V and 9 bases for J; bases not matched to a gene: 12. The CDR3 region is CASDLPTGQGWELFF. Here the CDR3 DNA reads TGTGCCAGCGACCTACCGACGGGACAGGGGTGGGAGCTGTTTTTT.

V usage is TRBV5-1 and J usage is TRBJ2-1; 16 bases align to TRBD2. The V gene end was trimmed by 8 bases and the J gene end by 7 bases; junction bases not matched to a gene: 15. Germline CDR1 and CDR2: SGHRS and YFSETQ. The CDR3 is 18 amino acids. The CDR3 region is CASKERGGLAGGPNEQFF. The CDR3 coding sequence is TGCGCCAGTAAAGAACGAGGGGGACTAGCGGGAGGGCCGAATGAGCAGTTCTTC.